The 19 T cell receptor beta chains below were found in one sample sequenced in a study of vaccination and CD4 T cells after COVID-19 (dated 2022 in TCRdb). Libraries were made using PCR. These reads were obtained on an Illumina iSeq 100. DNA from cultured CD4+ T cells underwent TCR sequencing with the Oncomine TCR Beta short-read assay at the Johns Hopkins FTIC core. The public reads were run again by TCRdb, first through fastp at Q25 and then through MiXCR, and only productive beta chains were kept. For every CDR3 protein sequence, its rows merge into one entry that carries the most common genes and DNA. This sample lists roughly 4,900 distinct CDR3 sequences; 43% were detected once. The ten largest clonotypes hold 40% to 45% of the sample. The treatment or condition label of this sample denotes: approximately nine-day PBMC culture with coronavirus spike peptide pools or control peptides (ViraFEST assay).

For these TCRs, the target antigens are not known. Sequencing used CD4+ T cells from blood, cultured in vitro. These receptor sequences come from a human donor who had recovered from COVID-19.

V gene TRBV20-1 combines with J gene TRBJ2-5, with D maybe TRBD2 (5 bases). This CDR3 region has 10 residues. The ends were cut back, 6 bases at V and 3 bases at J, with 5 bases in the middle. Germline loops: CDR1 DFQATT, CDR2 SNEGSKA (reference sequence). DNA for the CDR3: TGCAGTGCAGCGGAAGAGACCCAGTACTTC. Translated: CSAAEETQYF.

This chain connects TRBV5-5 to TRBJ2-5; TRBD1 matches at 11 bases. CDR1 is SGHKS and CDR2 is YYEKEE in the germline V gene (reference sequence). The length of the CDR3 is 15 residues. Trimming took 4 bases from V and 5 from J; bases not matched to a gene: 7. The CDR3 here is CASSLGTGGWETQYF. Here the CDR3 DNA reads TGTGCCAGCAGCCTCGGGACAGGGGGTTGGGAGACCCAGTACTTC. Using reference TRBV5-5 and TRBJ2-5 for the parts outside the CDR3, the full variable domain is DAGVTQSPTHLIKTRGQQVTLRCSPISGHKSVSWYQQVLGQGPQFIFQYYEKEERGRGNFPDRFSARQFPNYSSELNVNALLLGDSALYLCASSLGTGGWETQYFGPGTRLLVL.

For this clonotype: One base away lies a much larger clone, so this may be a sequencing read error. V usage is TRBV20-1 and J usage is TRBJ1-2; D might be TRBD1 (6 bases). The CDR3 is 12 residues long. Per the germline V gene, CDR1 is DFQATT and CDR2 is SNEGSKA (reference sequence). V lost 4 bases and J lost 1, with 7 bases in between. The CDR3 sequence is CSATDSNYGYTF. For the CDR3, the DNA is TGCAGTGCTACGGACAGTAACTATGGCTACACCTTC.

The chain carries TRBV9 and TRBJ2-1; the D gene is possibly TRBD1 (7 bases). Deletions cut 6 bases from V and 2 bases from J, with 15 bases between. This CDR3 is 15 amino acids long. Germline CDR1 SGDLS, CDR2 YYNGEE. The CDR3 loop is CASTPGGGTYNEQFF. The CDR3, as DNA: TGTGCCAGCACCCCAGGGGGAGGAACCTACAATGAGCAGTTCTTC.

This clonotype was counted a few times. V gene TRBV11-3 combines with J gene TRBJ2-5; D perhaps matches TRBD1 (6 bases). V gave up 6 bases and J gave up 4 bases, with 12 bases separating them. The CDR3 sequence is 13 residues long. Germline values: CDR1 SGHNT, CDR2 YENEEA. CDR3 in DNA: TGTGCCAGCAGGGAAACAGGGCGAGAGACCCAGTACTTC. Protein sequence: CASRETGRETQYF.

V is TRBV19 and J is TRBJ2-2, with 7 bases lining up with TRBD2. The CDR3 is 14 residues long. V was clipped by 10 bases and J by 5 bases; unmatched bases: 10. Per germline, CDR1 LNHDA and CDR2 SQIVND (reference sequence). The CDR3 loop is CAIGKLGRTGELFF. Here the CDR3 DNA reads TGTGCCATCGGGAAGCTCGGGAGGACCGGGGAGCTGTTTTTT.

The gene calls are TRBV19 and TRBJ2-5; the match to TRBD1 covers 7 bases. Germline CDR1 LNHDA, CDR2 SQIVND (reference sequence). Unmatched junction bases numbered 4, after V lost 1 base and J lost 5 bases. This CDR3 has 14 residues. The CDR3 region has the DNA TGTGCCAGTAGTATAGCAGGGGGTTCGGAGACCCAGTACTTC. As protein: CASSIAGGSETQYF. Combining the CDR3 with reference TRBV19 and TRBJ2-5 gives the whole variable domain DGGITQSPKYLFRKEGQNVTLSCEQNLNHDAMYWYRQDPGQGLRLIYYSQIVNDFQKGDIAEGYSVSREKKESFPLTVTSAQKNPTAFYLCASSIAGGSETQYFGPGTRLLVL.

The chain employs TRBV5-1 and TRBJ1-1, with 11 bases matching TRBD1. The germline V gene encodes CDR1 SGHRS and CDR2 YFSETQ. The CDR3 totals 13 residues. The V and J ends lost 7 bases and 1 base, in that order; junction bases with no gene match: 0. Here the CDR3 reads CASGQGANTEAFF. CDR3 sequence (DNA): TGCGCCAGCGGACAGGGGGCGAACACTGAAGCTTTCTTT.

The genes are TRBV20-1 and TRBJ2-1; 13 positions match TRBD2. This CDR3 has 15 amino acids. Losses at the gene ends were 5 bases for V and 5 bases for J; bases not matched to a gene: 6. Looked up from germline, CDR1 is DFQATT and CDR2 is SNEGSKA (reference sequence). The CDR3: CSASRTSGSHNEQFF. The DNA of the CDR3 is TGCAGTGCTTCCAGGACTAGCGGGAGCCACAATGAGCAGTTCTTC.

This sequence joins TRBV7-9 and TRBJ2-7; TRBD2 agrees at 10 bases. This CDR3 contains 15 residues. In germline, CDR1 is SEHNR, CDR2 FQNEAQ (reference sequence). The V gene end was trimmed by 6 bases and the J gene end by 9 bases; junction bases not matched to a gene: 14. The CDR3 sequence is CASSPAGGPLPVQYF. CDR3 DNA: TGTGCCAGCAGTCCAGCGGGAGGGCCGCTTCCGGTGCAGTACTTC.

The V call is TRBV7-2, the J call TRBJ1-3; no clear D. Trimming cost V 2 bases and J 4 bases, with 15 bases left between them. The V gene's germline CDR1 is SGHTA and CDR2 FQGNSA. This CDR3 is 16 amino acids long. The CDR3 protein is CASSLYGPDGGNTIYF. CDR3 sequence (DNA): TGTGCCAGCAGCTTATACGGTCCCGATGGGGGAAACACCATATATTTT.

This chain uses TRBV20-1 with TRBJ1-3; D gene unclear. The V end lost 0 bases, the J end lost 0 bases, and 9 bases lay between the germline ends. CDR3 length: 15 amino acids. Germline assignment: CDR1 DFQATT and CDR2 SNEGSKA (reference sequence). For the CDR3, the DNA is TGCAGTGCTAGAGAAGGACGGGGCTCTGGAAACACCATATATTTT. Its translation: CSAREGRGSGNTIYF.

This clonotype was counted between two and nine times. The rearrangement links TRBV5-4 to TRBJ1-2, with a possible D match to TRBD1 (5 bases). The germline CDR1 and CDR2 sequences are SGHNT and YYREEE (reference sequence). V gave up 5 bases and J gave up 4 bases, with 18 bases separating them. This CDR3 comprises 15 residues. CDR3 in DNA: TGTGCCAGCAGTCGAGACCCCAGGGTGGGCTATGGCTACACCTTC. Protein product: CASSRDPRVGYGYTF.

The chain couples TRBV6-4 to TRBJ2-7; D might be TRBD1 or TRBD2, each matching 6 bases. Germline V lookup: CDR1 MRHNA, CDR2 SNTAGT. Trimming removed 9 bases from V and 2 bases from J, with 17 bases in between. CDR3 length: 14 amino acids. The CDR3 region is CARIRGASTYEQYF. CDR3 DNA: TGTGCCAGAATTAGGGGGGCCAGCACCTACGAGCAGTACTTC.

This clonotype was seen a few times. This chain uses TRBV20-1 with TRBJ2-1; TRBD2 agrees at 10 bases. V lost 3 bases, J lost 8 bases, and 7 bases stayed unmatched. The CDR3 runs to 14 residues. CDR1 is DFQATT, CDR2 SNEGSKA, per germline (reference sequence). In DNA, the CDR3 is TGCAGTGCTAGTCGGCTAGCGGGAGTCGATGAGCAGTTCTTC. Translating it yields CSASRLAGVDEQFF.

Comments on this clonotype: A read error may account for a junction end that differs from germline. DNA for the CDR3: TGCGGCGTTGGCCTCAGGGGTTCAGCCGATACGCAGTATTTT. Its protein product is CGVGLRGSADTQYF. The genes are TRBV29-1 and TRBJ2-3; D perhaps matches TRBD1 (6 bases). This CDR3 spans 14 amino acids. Germline V lookup: CDR1 SQVTM, CDR2 ANQGSEA.

The chain has TRBV20-1 and TRBJ1-1; D gene unclear. Trimming stripped 2 bases from V and 1 base from J, with 5 bases between. Germline V gene lookup returns CDR1 DFQATT and CDR2 SNEGSKA (reference sequence). CDR3 size: 12 residues. Here the CDR3 DNA reads TGCAGTGCTAGATCCGGGAACACTGAAGCTTTCTTT. Protein: CSARSGNTEAFF.

The rearrangement joins TRBV19 to TRBJ2-1; TRBD2 matches 7 bases. CDR1 is LNHDA and CDR2 is SQIVND in the germline V gene (reference sequence). CDR3 length: 17 amino acids. V was clipped by 7 bases and J by 1 base; unmatched bases: 13. CDR3 in amino acids: CASTPGLPGGSYNEQFF. CDR3 nucleotide sequence: TGTGCCAGTACCCCGGGGCTTCCGGGAGGTTCCTACAATGAGCAGTTCTTC.

Written as DNA, the CDR3 is TGTGCCAGCAGCTTAGGTGTTAGCGGGAGTTTTCCGCAGTATTTT. Translated, it gives CASSLGVSGSFPQYF. V and J are TRBV11-3 and TRBJ2-3; 9 bases fit TRBD2. The germline V gene has CDR1 SGHNT and CDR2 YENEEA. The CDR3 runs 15 residues. The ends lost 1 base at V and 10 bases at J; junction bases unmatched: 9.